One sample yielded the 11 T cell receptor beta chains listed below, sequenced in a study of cytomegalovirus exposure and HLA in healthy donors. PCR was performed using 60 Vbeta and 13 Jbeta primers. Repertoires were generated with immunoSEQ multiplex PCR, while TCRdb's copy carries only in-frame clones and drops some. The sample shows 94,000 or so clones, just over 70% of them seen only once. The sample taken for sequencing was PBMCs. These receptors all stem from a man in his fifties or sixties in good health and CMV-seronegative.

The chain combines TRBV7-9 with TRBJ1-2, with 10 nucleotides matching TRBD1. This CDR3 spans 15 amino acids. V lost 8 bases, J lost 4 bases, and 10 bases stayed unmatched. Germline V CDR1 and CDR2: SEHNR, FQNEAQ (reference sequence). CDR3 nucleotide sequence: TGTGCCAGCGGCGCCCCGGGACAGGGGAGCTATGGCTACACCTTC. Encoded protein: CASGAPGQGSYGYTF.

This clone was found a few times. This chain links TRBV5-4 with TRBJ2-3, with 9 bases aligning to TRBD2. Trimming removed 5 bases from V and 1 base from J; junction bases left unmatched: 8. CDR3 size: 16 residues. The germline V gene encodes CDR1 SGHNT and CDR2 YYREEE (reference sequence). CDR3 residues: CASRPPGLAGTDTQYF. The CDR3 nucleotides are TGTGCCAGCAGGCCACCGGGACTAGCCGGCACAGATACGCAGTATTTT.

Here the CDR3 DNA reads TGTGCCAGCAGCTTAGGGACAGTTTCCGAGCAGTACTTC. This translates into CASSLGTVSEQYF. The gene calls are TRBV11-3 and TRBJ2-7; D is possibly TRBD1 (6 bases). V lost 1 base and J 6 bases, leaving 10 bases between the germline ends. CDR3 length: 13 residues. Germline V gene data show CDR1 as SGHNT and CDR2 as YENEEA.

This clone was observed a few times. V and J are TRBV6-1 and TRBJ1-5, with 8 bases matching TRBD1. V dropped 1 base and J dropped 9; count of bases not matched to a gene: 5. Germline V gene data show CDR1 as MNHNS and CDR2 as SASEGT. The CDR3 contains 14 residues. CDR3 DNA sequence: TGTGCCAGCAGTGAAGAACAGGGGGTTCCGCCCCAGCATTTT. Its translation is CASSEEQGVPPQHF.

J is TRBJ1-4 and V is TRBV6-1, with TRBD1 matching 9 bases. CDR3 length: 14 residues. Trimming took 8 bases from V and 7 from J; bases not matched to a gene: 8. CDR1 and CDR2 from the germline V gene are MNHNS and SASEGT. CDR3: CASLLDRGAEKLFF. In DNA form, the CDR3 reads TGTGCCAGCCTCCTCGACAGGGGGGCTGAAAAACTGTTTTTT.

This sequence joins TRBV11-2 and TRBJ2-3, with 9 nucleotides matching TRBD1. V trimming: 6 bases; J trimming: 6 bases; junction bases outside the gene matches: 10. The CDR3 contains 15 residues. The germline CDR1 and CDR2 sequences are SGHAT and FQNNGV. The CDR3 region has the DNA TGTGCCAGCAGAAAACCGGGACAGGGCCAGGATACGCAGTATTTT. Its protein is CASRKPGQGQDTQYF.

The sample holds one count of this clone. V gene TRBV5-1 combines with J gene TRBJ2-5, with a weak D call TRBD2 (6 bases). Germline CDR1 SGHRS, CDR2 YFSETQ. V was pared by 2 bases and J by 5 bases, with 22 bases between. The CDR3 extends over 17 amino acids. This CDR3 reads CASSFTPPGGRVETQYF. CDR3 coding DNA: TGCGCCAGCAGCTTTACCCCGCCAGGAGGGCGGGTTGAGACCCAGTACTTC.

The chain employs TRBV6-5 and TRBJ2-1; 7 bases agree with TRBD1. The length of the CDR3 is 13 residues. Germline-derived CDR1 and CDR2 are MNHEY and SVGAGI. The junction had 8 bases not matched to a gene; V was cut back by 6 bases and J by 9 bases. The CDR3, as DNA: TGTGCCAGCAGCGCCGGGACAGTAAGTGAGCAGTTCTTC. Protein sequence: CASSAGTVSEQFF.

V is TRBV9 and J is TRBJ1-1; TRBD1 aligns across 8 bases. Trimming removed 0 bases from V and 7 bases from J; junction bases left unmatched: 5. This CDR3 region has 14 residues. Germline assignment: CDR1 SGDLS and CDR2 YYNGEE. CDR3 residues: CASSVADRVIEAFF. The CDR3 DNA follows: TGTGCCAGCAGCGTAGCGGACAGGGTGATTGAAGCTTTCTTT.

This clone came up a few times. V and J are TRBV5-5 and TRBJ1-2, with 12 bases lining up with TRBD1. CDR1 is SGHKS, CDR2 YYEKEE, per germline (reference sequence). The J segment lost 5 bases and the V segment lost 4 bases, leaving 12 bases of the junction unmatched. This CDR3 is built from 17 residues. The DNA for the CDR3 is TGTGCCAGCAGCGCAACCGGGACAGGGGGCGATCGTTATGGCTACACCTTC. Residues: CASSATGTGGDRYGYTF.

The V and J genes are TRBV19 and TRBJ2-5, with D unresolved. This CDR3 region has 13 residues. Per germline, CDR1 LNHDA and CDR2 SQIVND (reference sequence). Trimming shortened V by 1 base and J by 5 bases, and 8 bases separated the two germline ends. DNA for the CDR3: TGTGCCAGTAGTATAGGTGCCCAGGAGACCCAGTACTTC. Protein product: CASSIGAQETQYF.